This T cell receptor beta chain was profiled in a study of cytomegalovirus exposure and HLA in healthy donors. Overall study: Earlier results showed 90 million to 120 million unique TCR beta sequences derived from approximately 180 million T cells. Whole-study results and caveats: With high specificity and sensitivity, the classifier reportedly diagnosed cytomegalovirus status.

CDR3 length equals 16 residues. Germline V gene sequence: CDR1 MDHEN, CDR2 SYDVKM. V gave up 5 bases and J gave up 0 bases, with 17 bases separating them. Each donor was nominally healthy when sampled (though unrecorded immune exposures were likely). About this clone: Its antigen is unknown.

PCR amplification relied on 60 Vbeta primers (plus 13 Jbeta primers). Assay used: immunoSEQ multiplex PCR; TCRdb lists only in-frame clones, some missing. Of over 100,000 clones listed, 60% to 80% are singletons. Specimen: PBMCs. The clonotype was recovered from a male donor in good health and CMV-seropositive. The genes are TRBV28 and TRBJ2-7; maybe TRBD2 (6 bases). Here the CDR3 DNA reads TGTGCCAGCAGTCTCAAGGCCGGGACTTCCTCCTACGAGCAGTACTTC. It specifies CASSLKAGTSSYEQYF. The full variable domain, with the rest looked up from reference TRBV28 and TRBJ2-7, is DVKVTQSSRYLVKRTGEKVFLECVQDMDHENMFWYRQDPGLGLRLIYFSYDVKMKEKGDIPEGYSVSREKKERFSLILESASTNQTSMYLCASSLKAGTSSYEQYFGPGTRLTVT.